The 20 T cell receptor beta chains listed next were all sequenced from one sample in a study of OX40 agonist ivuxolimab in advanced cancers. Assay used: immunoSEQ multiplex PCR; TCRdb lists only in-frame clones, some missing. The table records fewer than 95,000 clones, roughly four fifths of them present only once. The input for sequencing was CD4+ or CD8+ T cells sorted from blood, taken in a trial of the OX40 agonist ivuxolimab. These TCRs come from an adult with an advanced solid tumor such as melanoma, head and neck, liver or kidney cancer.

The chain couples TRBV5-1 to TRBJ1-4; 9 nucleotides line up with TRBD1. The V gene end was trimmed by 7 bases and the J gene end by 2 bases; junction bases not matched to a gene: 6. Germline CDR1 is SGHRS and CDR2 is YFSETQ. The CDR3 runs to 15 residues. Here the CDR3 reads CASGQTGGTNEKLFF. CDR3 in DNA: TGCGCCAGCGGACAAACAGGGGGCACTAATGAAAAACTGTTTTTT. Complete variable domain (other parts from reference TRBV5-1 and TRBJ1-4): KAGVTQTPRYLIKTRGQQVTLSCSPISGHRSVSWYQQTPGQGLQFLFEYFSETQRNKGNFPGRFSGRQFSNSRSEMNVSTLELGDSALYLCASGQTGGTNEKLFFGSGTQLSVL.

The rearrangement links TRBV28 to TRBJ2-3; perhaps D is TRBD1 or TRBD2 (5 bases each). Trimming removed 4 bases at V and 4 bases at J, with 6 bases between. The CDR3 sequence is 12 residues long. From germline, CDR1 is MDHEN and CDR2 SYDVKM. CDR3 in DNA: TGTGCCAGCAGTTCGGGGCCAGATACGCAGTATTTT. Encoded protein: CASSSGPDTQYF.

The genes are TRBV5-5 and TRBJ1-3; weak D call: TRBD1 (6 bases). The V and J ends lost 2 bases and 6 bases respectively, with 9 bases between them. Germline V gives CDR1 SGHKS, CDR2 YYEKEE (reference sequence). The CDR3 is 13 amino acids. The CDR3 here is CASSFSGENTIYF. The CDR3 nucleotides are TGTGCCAGCAGCTTTTCAGGGGAAAACACCATATATTTT.

The sample holds a few counts of this clone. The chain has TRBV7-2 and TRBJ2-7; D not resolved. Germline V lookup: CDR1 SGHTA, CDR2 FQGNSA. The V end was cut by 2 bases, the J end by 2 bases, with 10 bases between. This CDR3 is built from 14 residues. For the CDR3, the DNA is TGTGCCAGCAGCTTAAGGCAGCTCGCCTACGAGCAGTACTTC. Its protein is CASSLRQLAYEQYF.

J is TRBJ1-3 and V is TRBV4-2; no definite D call. V was pared by 4 bases and J by 0 bases, with 4 bases between. The length of the CDR3 is 13 residues. Germline V lookup: CDR1 LGHNA, CDR2 YNFKEQ. In nucleotides, the CDR3 is TGTGCCAGCAGCCTTGACTCTGGAAACACCATATATTTT. It yields the protein CASSLDSGNTIYF.

CDR3 bases: TGTGCCAGCCGGGACGGCGCATCAGTGTCAGCTTTCTTT. It is translated as CASRDGASVSAFF. The rearrangement uses TRBV11-2 and TRBJ1-1; a weak D match, TRBD1 (5 bases). The CDR3 runs to 13 residues. V dropped 8 bases and J dropped 10 bases, with 20 bases sitting between them. Germline values: CDR1 SGHAT, CDR2 FQNNGV. The complete variable domain, with remaining parts taken from reference TRBV11-2 and TRBJ1-1, reads EAGVAQSPRYKIIEKRQSVAFWCNPISGHATLYWYQQILGQGPKLLIQFQNNGVVDDSQLPKDRFSAERLKGVDSTLKIQPAKLEDSAVYLCASRDGASVSAFFGQGTRLTVV.

The gene calls are TRBV5-1 and TRBJ1-1, with 7 bases matching TRBD1. Trimming cost V 2 bases and J 2 bases; bases outside gene matches: 6. This CDR3 is built from 15 residues. CDR1 and CDR2 from the germline V gene are SGHRS and YFSETQ. The CDR3 region has the DNA TGCGCCAGCAGCTTTGCCCGACAGGGAAACACTGAAGCTTTCTTT. This translates into CASSFARQGNTEAFF.

The rearrangement links TRBV30 to TRBJ2-5, with D perhaps TRBD2 (6 bases). The germline V gene has CDR1 GTSNPN and CDR2 SVGIG (reference sequence). V was clipped by 5 bases and J by 5 bases, with 21 bases between them. This CDR3 is built from 15 residues. This CDR3 reads CAWALGGVNRETQYF. Here the CDR3 DNA reads TGTGCCTGGGCTCTAGGCGGGGTAAACCGGGAGACCCAGTACTTC.

This clone was counted a few times. The chain joins TRBV19 to TRBJ1-6; TRBD1 aligns across 8 bases. Looked up from germline, CDR1 is LNHDA and CDR2 is SQIVND (reference sequence). With 0 bases clipped from V and 13 bases from J, the junction kept 2 bases outside the gene matches. This CDR3 region has 13 residues. CDR3 region: CASSIEGQVPLHF. As DNA, the CDR3 is TGTGCCAGTAGTATAGAGGGACAGGTTCCCCTCCACTTT.

The CDR3 spells CAWNSFRSGANVLTF. The CDR3 nucleotides are TGTGCCTGGAATTCCTTCAGGTCTGGGGCCAACGTCCTGACTTTC. The chain links TRBV30 to TRBJ2-6; D is undetermined. The ends were cut back, 4 bases at V and 1 base at J, with 11 bases in the middle. Germline V gives CDR1 GTSNPN, CDR2 SVGIG (reference sequence). The CDR3 runs to 15 residues.

The genes are TRBV19 and TRBJ1-2; weak D call: TRBD1 (6 bases). Per the germline V gene, CDR1 is LNHDA and CDR2 is SQIVND (reference sequence). V dropped 9 bases and J dropped 1 base, with 18 bases sitting between them. The CDR3 runs 15 residues. The CDR3 loop reads CASTQPGQSNYGYTF. The CDR3 DNA follows: TGTGCCAGCACTCAACCGGGACAAAGTAACTATGGCTACACCTTC.

This clone came up a few times. The rearrangement links TRBV5-1 to TRBJ2-7; D gene uncertain. V was cut by 0 bases and J by 3 bases, with 7 bases left in between. The germline V gene has CDR1 SGHRS and CDR2 YFSETQ. This CDR3 is 13 amino acids long. The CDR3 reads CASSLGGIYEQYF. The CDR3 DNA reads as TGCGCCAGCAGCTTGGGGGGTATCTACGAGCAGTACTTC. Looking up the rest from reference TRBV5-1 and TRBJ2-7 gives the full variable domain: KAGVTQTPRYLIKTRGQQVTLSCSPISGHRSVSWYQQTPGQGLQFLFEYFSETQRNKGNFPGRFSGRQFSNSRSEMNVSTLELGDSALYLCASSLGGIYEQYFGPGTRLTVT.

Here the CDR3 reads CASSVRRTGLGEKLFF. CDR3 nucleotides: TGTGCCAGCAGTGTCCGAAGAACAGGGTTAGGGGAAAAACTGTTTTTT. The chain couples TRBV7-2 to TRBJ1-4; tentatively, D is TRBD1 (6 bases). CDR3 length: 16 amino acids. In germline, CDR1 is SGHTA, CDR2 FQGNSA. Trimming removed 6 bases at V and 8 bases at J, with 22 bases between.

The genes are TRBV7-2 and TRBJ2-6; D remains ambiguous. The CDR3 length is 17 residues. The germline CDR1 and CDR2 sequences are SGHTA and FQGNSA. Deletions cut 1 base from V and 0 bases from J, with 10 bases between. CDR3 DNA: TGTGCCAGCAGCTTAGTTGGCAAGGGCTCTGGGGCCAACGTCCTGACTTTC. Translated, it gives CASSLVGKGSGANVLTF.

The genes are TRBV18 and TRBJ1-1; D is unresolved. The CDR3 length is 13 residues. CDR1 is KGHSH, CDR2 LQKENI, per germline. The V and J ends lost 3 bases and 2 bases respectively, with 7 bases between them. Here the CDR3 reads CASSPAANTEAFF. CDR3 coding DNA: TGTGCCAGCTCACCCGCTGCTAACACTGAAGCTTTCTTT.

The rearrangement links TRBV4-2 to TRBJ1-6; 8 bases are shared with TRBD1. V lost 1 base to trimming and J lost 8 bases; unmatched junction nucleotides: 10. Looked up from germline, CDR1 is LGHNA and CDR2 is YNFKEQ. The CDR3 loop spans 17 amino acids. This CDR3 reads CASSQVVDRALDSPLHF. The CDR3 DNA sequence: TGTGCCAGCAGCCAAGTTGTGGACAGGGCCTTGGATTCACCCCTCCACTTT.

The chain recombines TRBV10-3 with TRBJ2-1, with TRBD2 matching over 8 bases. The CDR3 is 15 residues long. CDR1 is ENHRY and CDR2 is SYGVKD in the germline V gene. J lost 0 bases, V lost 10 bases, and 8 bases had no gene match. CDR3 coding DNA: TGTGCCAGCGCACTAGCGGAGAGCTCCTACAATGAGCAGTTCTTC. It is translated as CASALAESSYNEQFF.

The genes are TRBV28 and TRBJ1-4; TRBD1 might be the D (5 bases). Germline V CDR1 and CDR2: MDHEN, SYDVKM. V was trimmed by 6 bases and J by 8 bases, leaving 19 bases between them. The CDR3 is 15 amino acids. The CDR3 region is CASSPVWGIGEKLFF. The CDR3 bases are TGTGCCAGCAGCCCCGTTTGGGGGATAGGAGAAAAACTGTTTTTT.

The rearrangement links TRBV2 to TRBJ2-1; 10 positions agree with TRBD2. Germline V gives CDR1 SNHLY, CDR2 FYNNEI. Germline trimming cut 7 bases from V and 7 bases from J; bases unmatched to any gene: 16. The length of the CDR3 is 17 residues. The DNA for the CDR3 is TGTGCCAGCAAATCCCCCCGTGGAGCGGGAGGGCAAAATGAGCAGTTCTTC. Protein sequence: CASKSPRGAGGQNEQFF.

The rearrangement uses TRBV7-9 and TRBJ1-2; D gene uncertain. The CDR3 is made up of 13 amino acids. The V end was cut by 5 bases, the J end by 3 bases, with 10 bases between. The germline CDR1 and CDR2 sequences are SEHNR and FQNEAQ (reference sequence). DNA of the CDR3: TGTGCCAGCAGCCCCCGATGGGACTATGGCTACACCTTC. It encodes CASSPRWDYGYTF. Full variable domain (outside the CDR3, taken from reference TRBV7-9 and TRBJ1-2): DTGVSQNPRHKITKRGQNVTFRCDPISEHNRLYWYRQTLGQGPEFLTYFQNEAQLEKSRLLSDRFSAERPKGSFSTLEIQRTEQGDSAMYLCASSPRWDYGYTFGSGTRLTVV.